Shown below are 4 T cell receptor beta chains from a single sample sequenced in a study of radiation and T cells in renal cell carcinoma. Stated time point: baseline pretreatment blood. The treatment was: 15 Gy SBRT to primary tumor, nephrectomy 4 weeks later. Using immunoSEQ multiplex PCR, the repertoire was profiled, and TCRdb retains in-frame clones only, with some absent. The top ten hold about 3% of the sample, which has 100,000 to 150,000 clones, roughly 80% seen once. This material consisted of blood, taken from a patient whose treatment included radiotherapy and nephrectomy. These receptors all stem from a woman aged 60-75 years with renal cell carcinoma.

The rearrangement links TRBV2 to TRBJ2-1; a possible D gene is TRBD1 (5 bases). Trimming took off 5 bases at V and 9 bases at J, with 8 bases between the two ends. The CDR3 length is 11 residues. In germline, CDR1 is SNHLY, CDR2 FYNNEI. For the CDR3, the DNA is TGTGCCAGCAGTCTGACAGTTGAGCAGTTCTTC. It is translated as CASSLTVEQFF.

This chain joins TRBV28 and TRBJ1-5; TRBD1 might be the D (5 bases). The CDR3 totals 13 residues. Germline CDR1 reads MDHEN; CDR2 reads SYDVKM. V was cut by 6 bases and J by 7 bases, with 13 bases left in between. CDR3 coding DNA: TGTGCCAGCAGGGGGGGAAGGGACCAGCCCCAGCATTTT. As protein: CASRGGRDQPQHF.

This clone was seen once. Other nucleotide sequences in the sample specify the same CDR3. The chain couples TRBV9 to TRBJ1-2; D unresolved. Trimming took 0 bases from V and 0 from J, leaving 0 bases between them. CDR3 length equals 12 residues. Germline CDR1 is SGDLS and CDR2 is YYNGEE. The CDR3 region has the DNA TGTGCCAGCAGCGTAGCTAACTATGGCTACACCTTC. Its translation: CASSVANYGYTF.

This chain connects TRBV5-6 to TRBJ2-1, with 7 bases that match TRBD1. The CDR3 runs to 14 residues. Germline V gene data show CDR1 as SGHDT and CDR2 as YYEEEE. Germline trimming cut 3 bases from V and 4 bases from J; bases unmatched to any gene: 4. The CDR3 protein is CASSYGTDYNEQFF. CDR3 sequence (DNA): TGTGCCAGCAGCTATGGGACAGATTACAATGAGCAGTTCTTC.